The 9 T cell receptor beta chains given below trace back to one sample, sequenced in a study of regulatory T cells in long-lasting Graves disease (dated by TCRdb to 2020 to 2023). The time point label, as the study defines it: newly diagnosed GD, antithyroid drugs for less than 3 months. RNA was extracted from PBMCs in TRIzol for both TCR sequencing and RNA sequencing. Libraries were constructed by multiplex PCR. Instrument used: Illumina HiSeq 4000. iRepertoire HTBI primers and Arm-PCR amplification of CDR3 regions were used to construct TCR beta libraries. TCRdb reprocessing: public reads trimmed at Q25 with fastp, clones called with MiXCR, in-frame beta chains kept. Every distinct CDR3 protein forms one entry, paired with its most common genes and DNA. Counted in this sample were 400,000 to 500,000 distinct CDR3 sequences; more than 13% of them appeared once. Clones ranked in the top ten supply about a sixth of the sample.

A further study also used this sample, focusing on T cells in Graves' hyperthyroidism and ophthalmopathy.

This specimen was peripheral blood mononuclear cells (PBMCs), taken at new diagnosis, from a patient treated with antithyroid drugs. The receptors derive from a woman aged 30 to 39 with Graves disease. Donor details come from another sample of the same person, matched by shared clones.

This clonotype was detected many times. The rearrangement uses TRBV6-1 and TRBJ2-7; 7 bases match TRBD1. The CDR3 is made up of 13 amino acids. Germline V gene lookup returns CDR1 MNHNS and CDR2 SASEGT. The ends lost 7 bases at V and 9 bases at J; junction bases unmatched: 12. CDR3 nucleotide sequence: TGTGCCAGCATCATAGGACAGGCGTCAGCGCAGTACTTC. This sequence encodes CASIIGQASAQYF.

This clonotype was recorded a few times. This chain joins TRBV20-1 and TRBJ2-1; D may be TRBD2 (6 bases). This CDR3 is built from 12 residues. CDR1 and CDR2 (germline): DFQATT, SNEGSKA (reference sequence). The CDR3 sequence is CRVLGGANEQFF. Written as DNA, the CDR3 is TGCAGGGTACTAGGAGGGGCCAATGAGCAGTTCTTC.

At least ten counts were recorded for this clonotype. This chain connects TRBV30 to TRBJ1-2; D not resolved. V was trimmed by 2 bases and J by 1 base, leaving 5 bases between them. Per germline, CDR1 GTSNPN and CDR2 SVGIG (reference sequence). The CDR3 has 12 residues. The CDR3 loop reads CAWSTGNYGYTF. The CDR3 DNA sequence: TGTGCCTGGAGTACCGGTAACTATGGCTACACCTTC.

CDR3 sequence (DNA): TGTGCCAGCCGAAAGATCGGGGGGCCGGACGGTCGGTCACCCCTCCACTTT. Encoded protein: CASRKIGGPDGRSPLHF. This chain links TRBV28 with TRBJ1-6; possibly TRBD1 for D (6 bases). The V gene's germline CDR1 is MDHEN and CDR2 SYDVKM. Trimming left V 8 bases short and J 10 bases short, with 27 bases between. The CDR3 extends over 17 amino acids.

The chain has TRBV14 and TRBJ1-1; D is perhaps TRBD1 (5 bases). This CDR3 spans 14 amino acids. Germline values: CDR1 SGHDN, CDR2 FVKESK. Trimming left V 4 bases short and J 4 bases short, with 13 bases between. In nucleotides, the CDR3 is TGTGCCAGCAGCCGGAGTTTGGGGACCACTGAAGCTTTCTTT. Amino acid sequence: CASSRSLGTTEAFF.

In its sample, this clonotype was seen a few times. V usage is TRBV5-1 and J usage is TRBJ2-7; D is possibly TRBD2 (5 bases). The CDR3 consists of 14 residues. The germline V and J ends were trimmed by 4 bases and 3 bases, with 14 bases remaining between them. Germline V lookup: CDR1 SGHRS, CDR2 YFSETQ. Here the CDR3 DNA reads TGCGCCAGCAGCCCCAGGCCCGCGGGCTACGAGCAGTACTTC. Its protein is CASSPRPAGYEQYF.

This clonotype was counted many times. The rearrangement uses TRBV6-5 and TRBJ2-1; weak D call: TRBD2 (5 bases). The V end lost 2 bases, the J end lost 9 bases, and 11 bases lay between the germline ends. Germline CDR1 is MNHEY and CDR2 is SVGAGI. The CDR3 totals 13 residues. CDR3 in DNA: TGTGCCAGCAGTTACCCTAGCAATACTGAGCAGTTCTTC. This sequence encodes CASSYPSNTEQFF.

The sample holds many counts of this clonotype. V usage is TRBV30 and J usage is TRBJ2-3; 7 nucleotides align to TRBD2. Germline CDR1 and CDR2: GTSNPN and SVGIG (reference sequence). This CDR3 contains 13 residues. Germline trimming cut 3 bases from V and 8 bases from J; bases unmatched to any gene: 8. The CDR3 sequence is CAWSLADTSTQYF. In DNA, the CDR3 is TGTGCCTGGAGCCTAGCGGACACCTCTACGCAGTATTTT. Using reference TRBV30 and TRBJ2-3 for the parts outside the CDR3, the full variable domain is SQTIHQWPATLVQPVGSPLSLECTVEGTSNPNLYWYRQAAGRGLQLLFYSVGIGQISSEVPQNLSASRPQDRQFILSSKKLLLSDSGFYLCAWSLADTSTQYFGPGTRLTVL.

This chain joins TRBV28 and TRBJ2-1; D unclear. Trimming removed 1 base from V and 4 bases from J, with 5 bases in between. CDR1 is MDHEN, CDR2 SYDVKM, per germline. The CDR3 consists of 13 residues. Here the CDR3 reads CASSLFRYNEQFF. Here the CDR3 DNA reads TGTGCCAGCAGTTTATTCCGTTACAATGAGCAGTTCTTC.